This T cell receptor beta chain was documented in a study of cytomegalovirus exposure and HLA in healthy donors. Likely unrecorded immune exposures existed in these nominally healthy donors. The V gene lost 6 bases and the J gene lost 1 base, with 10 bases spanning the gap. Germline lookup yields CDR1 SNHLY and CDR2 FYNNEI. The length of the CDR3 is 14 residues. With 60 Vbeta and 13 Jbeta primers, the PCR was carried out. Per the study methods: Later, roughly 80 million unique TCR beta chains were counted in an analysis, and 10 million to 12 million of them were shared. The protocol was immunoSEQ multiplex PCR, while the TCRdb copy is restricted to in-frame clones and leaves out a portion. That table gives V, J and clone size, and the DNA gave D and trimming. This sample has around 150,000 clones, with 61% found just once.

This receptor was obtained from a male donor in good health and CMV-seronegative. The chain is built from TRBV2 and TRBJ1-5; weak D call: TRBD1 (5 bases). The sequencing sample was made of PBMCs. The CDR3 reads CASRTDWSNQPQHF. CDR3 in DNA: TGTGCCAGCAGGACAGATTGGAGCAATCAGCCCCAGCATTTT.